This is a list of T cell receptor beta chains from one sample in a study of cytomegalovirus exposure and HLA in healthy donors. Clones were read by immunoSEQ multiplex PCR, and TCRdb kept only the in-frame ones, dropping some. The data show about 150,000 clones, around 80% seen once. Sequencing input: PBMCs. The receptors here all came from a man younger than 40 in good health and CMV-seropositive. Each CDR3 is given with its conserved first and last residue. D genes are given only for firm matches. Some rows have no size entry. The others give once, few or many, or a class for an expanded clone.

TRBV4-1,TRBD1,TRBJ2-1,.,CASSQDRGTGGIGSSYNEQFF,TGCGCCAGCAGCCAAGATCGTGGGACAGGGGGCATCGGGAGCTCCTACAATGAGCAGTTCTTC
TRBV7-2,TRBD1,TRBJ2-7,.,CASSLRQGVGEQYF,TGTGCCAGCAGCTTACGACAGGGGGTAGGCGAGCAGTACTTC
TRBV7-9,TRBD2,TRBJ2-3,once,CASSSWLAGSTDTQYF,TGTGCCAGCAGCTCCTGGCTAGCGGGCAGCACAGATACGCAGTATTTT
TRBV10-3,TRBD2,TRBJ2-5,.,CAISEGSGGVQETQYF,TGTGCCATCAGTGAAGGGAGCGGGGGGGTCCAAGAGACCCAGTACTTC
TRBV28,.,TRBJ2-7,.,CAGLKGGKGQGGEQYF,TGTGCCGGCTTAAAGGGTGGAAAAGGGCAAGGAGGCGAGCAGTACTTC
TRBV9,.,TRBJ1-4,once,CASSQTGGATNEKLFF,TGTGCCAGCAGTCAGACCGGGGGTGCGACTAATGAAAAACTGTTTTTT
TRBV7-2,.,TRBJ2-3,.,CASRPDRARGTQYF,TGTGCCAGCAGACCCGATCGGGCCAGGGGTACGCAGTATTTT
TRBV7-6,.,TRBJ1-1,.,CASSQVVQATEAFF,TGTGCCAGCAGCCAAGTGGTACAGGCCACTGAAGCTTTCTTT
TRBV29-1,TRBD1,TRBJ1-4,.,CSVGWDRDGKLFF,TGCAGCGTTGGCTGGGACAGGGACGGAAAACTGTTTTTT
TRBV5-5,.,TRBJ2-2,.,CASSLVARTIAGELFF,TGTGCCAGCAGCTTGGTTGCACGAACAATCGCCGGGGAGCTGTTTTTT
TRBV7-9,TRBD1,TRBJ2-7,.,CASSQTGDEQYF,TGTGCCAGCAGCCAGACAGGGGACGAGCAGTACTTC
TRBV28,.,TRBJ1-2,.,CATLGRGEYTF,TGTGCCACCTTGGGCAGGGGAGAGTACACCTTC
TRBV5-1,TRBD1,TRBJ2-2,.,CASSSTGAGELFF,TGCGCCAGCAGCTCGACAGGGGCCGGGGAGCTGTTTTTT
TRBV27,TRBD1,TRBJ1-1,.,CASSGQGLNTEAFF,TGTGCCAGCAGTGGACAGGGATTGAACACTGAAGCTTTCTTT
TRBV7-2,TRBD2,TRBJ2-1,.,CASGLAGDISEQFF,TGTGCCAGTGGACTAGCGGGAGACATCAGTGAGCAGTTCTTC
TRBV7-2,.,TRBJ2-5,.,CASSFSEQETQYF,TGTGCCAGCAGCTTCTCCGAGCAAGAGACCCAGTACTTC
TRBV6-1,TRBD1,TRBJ1-5,.,CASREQGALNQPQHF,TGTGCCAGCAGAGAACAGGGGGCTCTCAATCAGCCCCAGCATTTT
TRBV5-6,.,TRBJ1-6,.,CASSLVGQGYNSPLHF,TGTGCCAGCAGCTTGGTGGGCCAGGGATATAATTCACCCCTCCACTTT
TRBV2,.,TRBJ2-7,.,CASSEPTFSYEQYF,TGTGCCAGCAGTGAACCTACCTTCTCCTACGAGCAGTACTTC
TRBV13,.,TRBJ2-5,.,CASSFTGVRETQYF,TGTGCCAGCAGCTTTACAGGTGTCCGAGAGACCCAGTACTTC
TRBV5-6,.,TRBJ1-2,.,CASRLPQADGYTF,TGTGCCAGCAGGCTGCCTCAGGCTGATGGCTACACCTTC
TRBV6-5,.,TRBJ2-2,few,CASSYHPGGRTGELFF,TGTGCCAGCAGTTACCACCCAGGGGGGCGGACCGGGGAGCTGTTTTTT
TRBV5-6,TRBD1,TRBJ2-3,.,CASKGPTGGPDTQYF,TGTGCCAGCAAAGGTCCTACAGGGGGGCCAGATACGCAGTATTTT
TRBV29-1,.,TRBJ2-7,.,CSATHQGGHEQYF,TGCAGCGCCACGCATCAGGGGGGCCACGAGCAGTACTTC
TRBV7-2,TRBD2,TRBJ2-7,few,CASSPGGIPNYEQYF,TGTGCCAGCAGCCCGGGGGGTATACCAAATTACGAGCAGTACTTC
TRBV6-6,.,TRBJ1-5,.,CASKLGGLKEPQHF,TGTGCCAGCAAGCTGGGGGGACTTAAGGAGCCCCAGCATTTT
TRBV5-5,.,TRBJ1-4,.,CASSLLGLGEKLFF,TGTGCCAGCAGCCTCCTCGGACTTGGAGAAAAACTGTTTTTT
TRBV28,.,TRBJ2-1,.,CASSRTGTGAYNEQFF,TGTGCCAGCAGTCGCACGGGGACTGGAGCATACAATGAGCAGTTCTTC
TRBV4-1,TRBD1,TRBJ2-3,.,CASSLLQGRVSTDTQYF,TGCGCCAGCAGCCTTCTACAGGGGAGAGTTAGCACAGATACGCAGTATTTT
TRBV15,TRBD2,TRBJ2-3,.,CATSRDLVTSGTQYF,TGTGCCACCAGCAGAGATTTGGTCACTAGCGGTACGCAGTATTTT
TRBV19,.,TRBJ2-7,.,CASSKGGLQIYEQYF,TGTGCCAGTAGTAAAGGAGGGCTACAAATCTACGAGCAGTACTTC
TRBV28,TRBD1,TRBJ1-5,few,CASRWDRGLGANQPQHF,TGTGCCAGCAGATGGGACAGGGGGTTAGGAGCCAATCAGCCCCAGCATTTT
TRBV4-3,TRBD1,TRBJ2-7,.,CASSQDRGPGNEQYF,TGCGCCAGCAGCCAGGACAGGGGACCGGGGAACGAGCAGTACTTC
TRBV5-8,TRBD1,TRBJ2-5,.,CASKRQGQETQYF,TGTGCCAGCAAAAGACAGGGGCAAGAGACCCAGTACTTC
TRBV5-4,.,TRBJ1-1,few,CASSLPFSAEAFF,TGTGCCAGCAGCTTGCCGTTTAGCGCTGAAGCTTTCTTT
TRBV15,TRBD2,TRBJ2-3,.,CATSAVAGGADTQYF,TGTGCCACCAGCGCGGTAGCGGGGGGCGCAGATACGCAGTATTTT